Listed here are 25 T cell receptor beta chains from one sample, sequenced in a study of T-cell reconstitution after alpha-beta-depleted transplantation in children. Unique molecular identifiers were incorporated when the TCRbeta library was constructed. In TCRdb, the PCR reads were re-called with MiXCR into one record per CDR3 protein. The data show roughly 200,000 distinct CDR3 sequences, approximately 15% seen once. Material: PBMCs from the stem cell graft donor, obtained from the stem cell graft. These receptors were taken from a human donor who donated a stem cell graft to a child with acute lymphoblastic leukemia.

This clonotype showed up many times. The rearrangement links TRBV5-5 to TRBJ2-3; 16 bases match TRBD2. The CDR3 covers 15 residues. Per the germline V gene, CDR1 is SGHKS and CDR2 is YYEKEE (reference sequence). Unmatched junction bases numbered 7, after V lost 4 bases and J lost 11 bases. The CDR3 loop reads CASSQSGTSGRGQYF. The CDR3 region has the DNA TGTGCCAGCAGCCAATCCGGGACTAGCGGGAGGGGGCAGTATTTT.

This clonotype showed up many times. The chain combines TRBV20-1 with TRBJ2-4, with TRBD2 as a possible D gene (5 bases). Germline V CDR1 and CDR2: DFQATT, SNEGSKA (reference sequence). The CDR3 loop spans 13 amino acids. Trimming took off 3 bases at V and 5 bases at J, with 11 bases between the two ends. In DNA form, the CDR3 reads TGCAGTGCTAGCGAGGGATTCGAAAACATTCAGTACTTC. It specifies CSASEGFENIQYF.

This clonotype was seen many times. CDR3 amino acids: CASSLVASQETQYF. The CDR3 DNA follows: TGCGCCAGCAGCTTGGTGGCCTCGCAAGAGACCCAGTACTTC. The chain couples TRBV5-1 to TRBJ2-5; D ambiguous. CDR3 length: 14 residues. Trimming took 0 bases from V and 2 from J, leaving 8 bases between them. Looked up from germline, CDR1 is SGHRS and CDR2 is YFSETQ.

This clonotype showed up just a few times. This chain links TRBV20-1 with TRBJ2-1; 12 nucleotides align to TRBD2. Per the germline V gene, CDR1 is DFQATT and CDR2 is SNEGSKA (reference sequence). The V gene end was trimmed by 3 bases and the J gene end by 6 bases; junction bases not matched to a gene: 9. This CDR3 is 16 amino acids long. CDR3 nucleotides: TGCAGTGCTAGGCCTAGCGGGAGGGGGGTAGGCAATGAGCAGTTCTTC. Its protein product is CSARPSGRGVGNEQFF.

About this clonotype itself: A much larger clone differs by one base, so this may be a read error. As DNA, the CDR3 is TGTGCCACCAGCCCTTCTCCCCGACTAGCGGGAGGGCCAAAACAGTTCTTC. This gives the protein CATSPSPRLAGGPKQFF. The chain employs TRBV3-1 and TRBJ2-1; 14 positions agree with TRBD2. The CDR3 runs to 17 residues. Per the germline V gene, CDR1 is LGHDT and CDR2 is YNNKEL (reference sequence).

This clonotype occurred many times. The genes are TRBV4-1 and TRBJ2-3; D might be TRBD1 or TRBD2, each matching 5 bases. The CDR3 loop spans 15 amino acids. With 4 bases removed from V and 7 bases from J, the gap between germline ends came to 18 bases. In germline, CDR1 is MGHRA, CDR2 YSYEKL. CDR3 amino acids: CASSLRQGPPNTQYF. The DNA of the CDR3 is TGCGCCAGCAGCCTACGCCAGGGACCGCCGAATACGCAGTATTTT.

This clonotype was recorded many times. This chain uses TRBV12-3 or TRBV12-4 with TRBJ2-7; TRBD2 aligns across 8 bases. Unmatched junction bases numbered 6, after V lost 5 bases and J lost 0 bases. This CDR3 is 15 amino acids long. The CDR3 is CASSERELSSYEQYF. The CDR3 nucleotides are TGTGCCAGCAGTGAGCGGGAGCTGAGCTCCTACGAGCAGTACTTC.

This clonotype came up many times. The rearrangement joins TRBV7-9 to TRBJ1-1, with D possibly TRBD1 on 6 matching bases. Trimming removed 5 bases at V and 2 bases at J, with 18 bases between. This CDR3 region has 16 residues. Germline V gene data show CDR1 as SEHNR and CDR2 as FQNEAQ (reference sequence). CDR3 DNA sequence: TGTGCCAGCAGCCAAGCTGGGGGAGGGGGTAACACTGAAGCTTTCTTT. It yields the protein CASSQAGGGGNTEAFF.

This clonotype was recorded many times. This chain connects TRBV9 to TRBJ2-5, with 7 bases matching TRBD2. Losses at the gene ends were 1 base for V and 0 bases for J; bases not matched to a gene: 6. This CDR3 comprises 16 residues. Germline lookup yields CDR1 SGDLS and CDR2 YYNGEE. This CDR3 reads CASSVSSGEYQETQYF. The CDR3 DNA is TGTGCCAGCAGCGTATCTAGCGGAGAGTACCAAGAGACCCAGTACTTC.

This clonotype occurred many times. CDR3 DNA sequence: TGTGCCATCACTAGTTCAGGGGGCAGGGTCCATGGCTACACCTTC. This codes for CAITSSGGRVHGYTF. The V call is TRBV10-3, the J call TRBJ1-2, with 8 bases identical to TRBD1. CDR1 is ENHRY and CDR2 is SYGVKD in the germline V gene. The V and J ends lost 7 bases and 6 bases, in that order; junction bases with no gene match: 13. This CDR3 is 15 amino acids long.

This clonotype was detected ten times or more. The chain combines TRBV6-1 with TRBJ2-7, with D possibly matching TRBD1 (6 bases). The CDR3 is made up of 15 amino acids. The germline V gene encodes CDR1 MNHNS and CDR2 SASEGT. Trimming stripped 3 bases from V and 3 bases from J, with 15 bases between. As DNA, the CDR3 is TGTGCCAGCAGTGAGGTCACAGGGCGAGTCTACGAGCAGTACTTC. Translation gives CASSEVTGRVYEQYF.

The chain carries TRBV7-9 and TRBJ2-6, with 7 nucleotides matching TRBD1. The CDR3 runs 16 residues. With 8 bases clipped from V and 0 bases from J, the junction kept 7 bases outside the gene matches. Germline values: CDR1 SEHNR, CDR2 FQNEAQ (reference sequence). CDR3 coding DNA: TGTGCCAGCGGTCGGGACAGCCACTCTGGGGCCAACGTCCTGACTTTC. Translation gives CASGRDSHSGANVLTF. The full variable domain, with the rest looked up from reference TRBV7-9 and TRBJ2-6, is DTGVSQNPRHKITKRGQNVTFRCDPISEHNRLYWYRQTLGQGPEFLTYFQNEAQLEKSRLLSDRFSAERPKGSFSTLEIQRTEQGDSAMYLCASGRDSHSGANVLTFGAGSRLTVL.

This clonotype was seen many times. The J gene is TRBJ2-1, the V gene TRBV4-1; 14 bases line up with TRBD2. This CDR3 comprises 17 residues. The germline gives CDR1 MGHRA, CDR2 YSYEKL. V was pared by 1 base and J by 8 bases, with 7 bases of the junction left unmatched. As DNA, the CDR3 is TGCGCCAGCAGCCAAGGGACTAGCGGGAGGAGTATCTATGAGCAGTTCTTC. Translated, it gives CASSQGTSGRSIYEQFF.

This clonotype has at least ten counts. V gene TRBV12-3 or TRBV12-4 combines with J gene TRBJ2-7; TRBD1 matches at 8 bases. The CDR3 loop spans 15 amino acids. With 3 bases clipped from V and 0 bases from J, the junction kept 4 bases outside the gene matches. The CDR3 DNA is TGTGCCAGCAGTTTCCGACAGGGGCTCTCCTACGAGCAGTACTTC. It is translated as CASSFRQGLSYEQYF.

On this clonotype itself: One end of the junction does not line up with germline, which may come from a read error. This sequence joins TRBV5-1 and TRBJ2-6, with 8 bases matching TRBD1. Germline CDR1 and CDR2: SGHRS and YFSETQ. The CDR3 has 17 amino acids. The CDR3 region has the DNA TGCGCCAGCAGTTTAACAGGGGGTATAGCAGGGGCCAACGGCCTGACTTTC. This sequence encodes CASSLTGGIAGANGLTF. Supplemented by reference TRBV5-1 and TRBJ2-6, the full variable domain reads KAGVTQTPRYLIKTRGQQVTLSCSPISGHRSVSWYQQTPGQGLQFLFEYFSETQRNKGNFPGRFSGRQFSNSRSEMNVSTLELGDSALYLCASSLTGGIAGANGLTFGAGSRLTVL.

The CDR3, as DNA: TGTGCCAGCAGCCCGTCGGCGGGGGCCTACGAGCAGTACTTC. It is translated as CASSPSAGAYEQYF. The chain is built from TRBV7-7 and TRBJ2-7; 7 bases map to TRBD2. V was clipped by 5 bases and J by 2 bases; unmatched bases: 6. Looked up from germline, CDR1 is SSHAT and CDR2 is FNYEAQ (reference sequence). The length of the CDR3 is 14 residues.

This clonotype showed up just a few times. The chain couples TRBV5-1 to TRBJ2-1, with 8 bases aligning to TRBD1. The V segment lost 7 bases and the J segment 5 bases; nucleotides outside the gene matches: 8. The CDR3 has 14 amino acids. Germline CDR1 is SGHRS and CDR2 is YFSETQ. CDR3 residues: CASGQGLINNEQFF. The CDR3 nucleotides read TGCGCCAGCGGACAGGGTCTTATTAACAATGAGCAGTTCTTC.

This chain connects TRBV5-1 to TRBJ2-7, with no clear D. There are 15 residues in the CDR3. Germline CDR1 reads SGHRS; CDR2 reads YFSETQ. V was shortened by 0 bases and J by 1 base, with 11 bases between the two germline ends. CDR3 region: CASSLVATASYEQYF. DNA of the CDR3: TGCGCCAGCAGCTTGGTGGCTACGGCATCCTACGAGCAGTACTTC. The full variable domain, completed using reference TRBV5-1 and TRBJ2-7, is KAGVTQTPRYLIKTRGQQVTLSCSPISGHRSVSWYQQTPGQGLQFLFEYFSETQRNKGNFPGRFSGRQFSNSRSEMNVSTLELGDSALYLCASSLVATASYEQYFGPGTRLTVT.

The table lists this clonotype with many counts. V gene TRBV5-1 combines with J gene TRBJ2-3, with D possibly called TRBD1 or TRBD2 (5 bases each). Germline V gene sequence: CDR1 SGHRS, CDR2 YFSETQ. The length of the CDR3 is 15 residues. Between the trimmed V and J ends, which lost 5 bases and 1 base, there was a span of 14 bases. This CDR3 is CASRPGSGRTDTQYF. CDR3 nucleotide sequence: TGCGCCAGCAGGCCAGGGAGCGGACGCACAGATACGCAGTATTTT.

The chain recombines TRBV12-3 or TRBV12-4 with TRBJ1-5, with 8 bases that match TRBD1. Trimming took 2 bases from V and 6 from J; bases not matched to a gene: 6. The CDR3 length is 15 residues. The CDR3 reads CASSLPDRDVQPQHF. As DNA, the CDR3 is TGTGCCAGCAGTTTACCGGACAGGGATGTTCAGCCCCAGCATTTT.

This clonotype occurred many times. The chain couples TRBV20-1 to TRBJ2-1, with D possibly called TRBD1 or TRBD2 (6 bases each). The V gene's germline CDR1 is DFQATT and CDR2 SNEGSKA (reference sequence). The CDR3 extends over 16 amino acids. Between the trimmed V and J ends, which lost 3 bases and 1 base, there was a span of 16 bases. CDR3 in DNA: TGCAGTGCTAGGCCCTCCGGGGGCGGGTCCTACAATGAGCAGTTCTTC. Translation: CSARPSGGGSYNEQFF.

This clonotype was detected only once. A much larger clone lies one base from this, so it may be a read error. This chain uses TRBV20-1 with TRBJ2-1; D unresolved. Germline loops: CDR1 DFQATT, CDR2 SNEGSKA (reference sequence). The CDR3 covers 14 residues. Here the CDR3 DNA reads TGCAGTGCTAGAGCGGGTAATCCCTACAATGGGCAGTTCTTC. Translated: CSARAGNPYNGQFF.

The V and J genes are TRBV7-9 and TRBJ2-7; 10 bases map to TRBD1. J gave up 1 base and V 5 bases, and 11 bases lay outside the gene matches. Germline CDR1 is SEHNR and CDR2 is FQNEAQ (reference sequence). There are 17 residues in the CDR3. CDR3 sequence (DNA): TGTGCCAGCAGCCAGCGCCCGGGACAGGGGACGTCCTACGAGCAGTACTTC. It yields the protein CASSQRPGQGTSYEQYF.

J is TRBJ2-1 and V is TRBV29-1; TRBD2 matches 12 bases. Germline V CDR1 and CDR2: SQVTM, ANQGSEA. The CDR3 is 16 residues long. Losses at the gene ends were 7 bases for V and 3 bases for J; bases not matched to a gene: 10. Here the CDR3 reads CSALGLAGSGYNEQFF. For the CDR3, the DNA is TGCAGCGCTTTAGGACTAGCGGGGTCAGGCTACAATGAGCAGTTCTTC.

This clonotype was counted many times. V usage is TRBV5-1 and J usage is TRBJ2-5; 7 bases are shared with TRBD1. CDR1 and CDR2 from the germline V gene are SGHRS and YFSETQ. Trimming at V came to 4 bases and at J to 5 bases, leaving 5 bases not matched to a gene. The CDR3 has 13 residues. CDR3 protein: CASSRTGPETQYF. CDR3 nucleotides: TGCGCCAGCAGCCGGACAGGCCCCGAGACCCAGTACTTC.